One sample yielded the 24 T cell receptor beta chains listed below, sequenced in a study of T cell responses to AZD1222 COVID-19 vaccine. The table came from immunoSEQ multiplex PCR; TCRdb's copy has only in-frame clones and leaves some out. The repertoire holds about 100,000 clones, with around nine tenths as singletons. Sequencing used peripheral blood, obtained on day 0 of AZD1222 vaccination. The origin of the receptors is an adult in good health.

The chain uses TRBV5-1 and TRBJ1-2; D gene uncertain. With 0 bases removed from V and 4 bases from J, the gap between germline ends came to 13 bases. Germline loops: CDR1 SGHRS, CDR2 YFSETQ. The length of the CDR3 is 15 residues. The CDR3 loop reads CASSLEVRGTYGYTF. The CDR3 DNA follows: TGCGCCAGCAGCTTGGAGGTCAGAGGTACCTATGGCTACACCTTC.

The chain carries TRBV19 and TRBJ1-5, with D unresolved. This CDR3 spans 14 amino acids. CDR1 LNHDA and CDR2 SQIVND come from the germline V gene (reference sequence). Trimming pared 5 bases from V and 6 bases from J, leaving 14 bases between. CDR3 amino acids: CASSRPLRIQPQHF. The CDR3 DNA reads as TGTGCCAGTAGTCGGCCCCTTCGGATTCAGCCCCAGCATTTT.

The J gene is TRBJ1-1, the V gene TRBV19, with D perhaps matching TRBD1 (5 bases). V lost 10 bases and J lost 4, with 19 bases in between. Germline loops: CDR1 LNHDA, CDR2 SQIVND (reference sequence). There are 14 residues in the CDR3. The CDR3 region has the DNA TGTGCCACATCGACAGTTCTGGGTATCACTGAAGCTTTCTTT. It encodes CATSTVLGITEAFF.

The rearrangement links TRBV21-1 to TRBJ2-2. TRBV21-1 is a known pseudogene. The CDR3 has 11 residues. As DNA, the CDR3 is TGTGCCAGCAGCAAAGAGGGGGAGCTGTTTTTT. It codes for CASSKEGELFF.

The chain couples TRBV16 to TRBJ2-7; D call uncertain. The CDR3 totals 14 residues. Germline V lookup: CDR1 KGHSY, CDR2 FQNENV. Trimming cost V 2 bases and J 1 base, with 9 bases left between them. The CDR3 reads CASSQIGVSYEQYF. The CDR3 nucleotides are TGTGCCAGCAGCCAAATAGGCGTTTCCTACGAGCAGTACTTC.

This sequence joins TRBV15 and TRBJ2-3; D might be TRBD2 (6 bases). The CDR3 totals 16 residues. V was pared by 3 bases and J by 0 bases, with 13 bases between. Germline CDR1 LNHNV, CDR2 YYDKDF (reference sequence). The CDR3 nucleotides are TGTGCCACCAGCAGCTCCCGGGGGACTAGCACAGATACGCAGTATTTT. This codes for CATSSSRGTSTDTQYF.

V gene TRBV27 combines with J gene TRBJ1-4; weak D call: TRBD1 (6 bases). Germline V gene data show CDR1 as MNHEY and CDR2 as SMNVEV (reference sequence). This CDR3 spans 13 amino acids. Trimming took 8 bases from V and 7 from J, leaving 14 bases between them. CDR3: CASQRGVREKLFF. The CDR3 DNA sequence: TGTGCCAGCCAAAGGGGGGTTCGTGAAAAACTGTTTTTT.

This sequence joins TRBV7-6 and TRBJ1-5; D may be TRBD1 (6 bases). Trimming took 5 bases from V and 9 from J, leaving 11 bases between them. The CDR3 sequence is 12 residues long. Germline CDR1 SGHVS, CDR2 FNYEAQ. The chain's CDR3 is CASSRGGGPQHF. DNA of the CDR3: TGTGCCAGCAGCCGCGGAGGGGGGCCCCAGCATTTT.

This chain joins TRBV3-1 (or the pseudogene TRBV3-2) and TRBJ1-4; D remains ambiguous. CDR1 and CDR2 from the germline V gene are LGHDT and YNNKEL (reference sequence). V was shortened by 0 bases and J by 0 bases, with 8 bases between the two germline ends. CDR3 size: 16 residues. The CDR3 DNA follows: TGTGCCAGCAGCCAAGAGGGCGCTTCAACTAATGAAAAACTGTTTTTT. It specifies CASSQEGASTNEKLFF.

This clone qualifies as medium-sized. The rearrangement uses TRBV6-5 and TRBJ1-5; D ambiguous. The CDR3 spans 14 residues. Trimming shortened V by 2 bases and J by 3 bases, and 8 bases separated the two germline ends. Germline CDR1 is MNHEY and CDR2 is SVGAGI. The CDR3 here is CASSYAGYNQPQHF. The CDR3 region has the DNA TGTGCCAGCAGTTACGCGGGGTACAATCAGCCCCAGCATTTT.

This rearrangement joins TRBV5-6 to TRBJ1-2, with D possibly being TRBD1 (5 bases). Trimming left V 0 bases short and J 12 bases short, with 21 bases between. Germline assignment: CDR1 SGHDT and CDR2 YYEEEE. The length of the CDR3 is 15 residues. The CDR3 DNA follows: TGTGCCAGCAGCTTGGATGACAGCGGCACCACTTATGACACCTTC. Translation: CASSLDDSGTTYDTF. Full variable domain (remainder filled in from reference TRBV5-6 and TRBJ1-2): DAGVTQSPTHLIKTRGQQVTLRCSPKSGHDTVSWYQQALGQGPQFIFQYYEEEERQRGNFPDRFSGHQFPNYSSELNVNALLLGDSALYLCASSLDDSGTTYDTFGSGTRLTVV.

This chain uses TRBV5-8 with TRBJ2-5, with 16 positions matching TRBD2. Germline loops: CDR1 SGHTS, CDR2 YDEGEE. The CDR3 contains 17 residues. V lost 4 bases, J lost 5 bases, and 8 bases stayed unmatched. Here the CDR3 reads CASSAGTSGGAEETQYF. DNA of the CDR3: TGTGCCAGCAGCGCCGGGACTAGCGGGGGGGCGGAGGAGACCCAGTACTTC.

The chain carries TRBV19 and TRBJ1-5, with 11 bases identical to TRBD1. The V segment lost 4 bases and the J segment 2 bases; nucleotides outside the gene matches: 7. The CDR3 consists of 17 residues. Germline-derived CDR1 and CDR2 are LNHDA and SQIVND (reference sequence). Here the CDR3 DNA reads TGTGCCAGTAGTACCCCGGACAGGGGGCGAGGCAATCAGCCCCAGCATTTT. Translating it yields CASSTPDRGRGNQPQHF.

This chain uses TRBV6-6 with TRBJ1-5, with 10 bases aligning to TRBD1. Germline lookup yields CDR1 MNHNY and CDR2 SVGAGI (reference sequence). The ends lost 5 bases at V and 4 bases at J; junction bases unmatched: 8. This CDR3 is built from 16 residues. This CDR3 is CASSQGQGRGNQPQHF. CDR3 nucleotides: TGTGCCAGCAGTCAGGGACAGGGGAGAGGTAATCAGCCCCAGCATTTT.

The rearrangement uses TRBV30 and TRBJ1-1; D unclear. Trimming took 0 bases from V and 0 from J, leaving 5 bases between them. The V gene's germline CDR1 is GTSNPN and CDR2 SVGIG (reference sequence). The CDR3 runs to 13 residues. CDR3 DNA: TGTGCCTGGAGTGTAACTGTGAACACTGAAGCTTTCTTT. Its translation: CAWSVTVNTEAFF.

The rearrangement links TRBV7-9 to TRBJ1-3, with a possible D match to TRBD1 (5 bases). The germline CDR1 and CDR2 sequences are SEHNR and FQNEAQ (reference sequence). V was pared by 3 bases and J by 1 base, with 10 bases between. This CDR3 region has 15 residues. DNA of the CDR3: TGTGCCAGCAGCTTCGTGCAGGGTTCTGGAAACACCATATATTTT. It encodes CASSFVQGSGNTIYF.

The chain recombines TRBV6-5 with TRBJ2-3, with D tentatively TRBD1 (5 bases). Trimming pared 5 bases from V and 0 bases from J, leaving 9 bases between. The CDR3 totals 14 residues. Per the germline V gene, CDR1 is MNHEY and CDR2 is SVGAGI. The CDR3 here is CASSRQLSTDTQYF. The CDR3 nucleotides read TGTGCCAGCAGTCGACAGTTAAGCACAGATACGCAGTATTTT.

The V call is TRBV18, the J call TRBJ2-7; D is undetermined. The CDR3 has 13 amino acids. Trimming took off 1 base at V and 5 bases at J, with 9 bases between the two ends. Germline assignment: CDR1 KGHSH and CDR2 LQKENI. The CDR3 sequence is CASSPLERNEQYF. The CDR3 DNA is TGTGCCAGCTCACCACTGGAACGGAACGAGCAGTACTTC.

This clone was seen a single time. The chain links TRBV4-2 to TRBJ1-5; 8 bases are shared with TRBD1. The CDR3 covers 16 residues. The V gene end was trimmed by 4 bases and the J gene end by 3 bases; junction bases not matched to a gene: 8. CDR1 LGHNA and CDR2 YNFKEQ come from the germline V gene. The CDR3 region is CASSRGQGSPNQPQHF. CDR3 DNA sequence: TGTGCCAGCAGCCGTGGACAGGGTTCCCCCAATCAGCCCCAGCATTTT.

The chain is built from TRBV7-2 and TRBJ2-2; maybe TRBD1 (6 bases). This CDR3 contains 16 residues. V lost 3 bases and J 1 base, leaving 12 bases between the germline ends. Germline V gene sequence: CDR1 SGHTA, CDR2 FQGNSA. Here the CDR3 reads CASSLVGDMNTGELFF. CDR3 sequence (DNA): TGTGCCAGCAGCTTGGTGGGGGACATGAACACCGGGGAGCTGTTTTTT.

This chain links TRBV11-2 with TRBJ1-1; D is unclear. The CDR3 contains 15 residues. V was pared by 4 bases and J by 2 bases, with 14 bases between. Germline V gene data show CDR1 as SGHAT and CDR2 as FQNNGV. In nucleotides, the CDR3 is TGTGCCAGCAGCTCCCAGGTTGTTGGAAACACTGAAGCTTTCTTT. It encodes CASSSQVVGNTEAFF.

The chain carries TRBV7-8 and TRBJ2-1, with D perhaps TRBD1 or TRBD2 (6 bases each). The CDR3 extends over 14 amino acids. The V end was cut by 5 bases, the J end by 4 bases, with 12 bases between. CDR1 and CDR2 from the germline V gene are SGHVS and FQNEAQ. In nucleotides, the CDR3 is TGTGCCAGCAGCCCAGGAGGGGGATACAATGAGCAGTTCTTC. It specifies CASSPGGGYNEQFF. The variable domain in full, with the rest retrieved from reference TRBV7-8 and TRBJ2-1, is GAGVSQSPRYKVAKRGQDVALRCDPISGHVSLFWYQQALGQGPEFLTYFQNEAQLDKSGLPSDRFFAERPEGSVSTLKIQRTQQEDSAVYLCASSPGGGYNEQFFGPGTRLTVL.

In this sample, this clone turned up a few times. V and J are TRBV6-2 or TRBV6-3 and TRBJ2-2; D tentatively reads TRBD1 or TRBD2 (5 bases each). The ends were cut back, 0 bases at V and 9 bases at J, with 14 bases in the middle. The length of the CDR3 is 15 residues. Germline loops: CDR1 MNHEY, CDR2 SVGEGT. CDR3 residues: CASSYSITWGRELFF. As DNA, the CDR3 is TGTGCCAGCAGTTACTCGATAACGTGGGGGAGGGAGCTGTTTTTT.

The CDR3 loop is CASSHRSPNTIYF. DNA for the CDR3: TGTGCCAGCAGCCACAGGAGCCCAAACACCATATATTTT. This chain links TRBV7-9 with TRBJ1-3, with a tentative D call TRBD1 (5 bases). The CDR3 runs 13 residues. V was trimmed by 5 bases and J by 6 bases, leaving 11 bases between them. Germline lookup yields CDR1 SEHNR and CDR2 FQNEAQ (reference sequence).